This T cell receptor (beta chain) was recovered during a study of OX40 agonist ivuxolimab in advanced cancers. About the research overall: While on treatment, patients had intravenous ivuxolimab at 0.01 to 10 mg/kg every 2 weeks. Study conclusions and caveats: The study observed clonal expansion of CD4+ and CD8+ blood T cells by week 6 at 0.1 to 3.0 mg/kg.

This clone appeared a few times. Its antigen remains unidentified. Germline CDR1 reads SGHTA; CDR2 reads FQGNSA. The CDR3 runs 14 residues. V lost 2 bases to trimming and J lost 4 bases, with 11 bases between them. TCRdb's table, derived via immunoSEQ multiplex PCR, lists solely in-frame clones and lacks some. The sample holds about 150,000 clones, 94% seen once. V and J are TRBV7-2 and TRBJ1-2; D remains unclear. This receptor was identified in an adult with an advanced solid tumor such as melanoma, head and neck, liver or kidney cancer. The sample was CD4+ or CD8+ T cells sorted from blood, taken in a trial of the OX40 agonist ivuxolimab. In nucleotides, the CDR3 is TGTGCCAGCAGCTTACCCGGATTGAGCTATGGCTACACCTTC. Residues: CASSLPGLSYGYTF.